This T cell receptor (beta chain) was observed in a study of naive and memory T cell subsets. This CDR3 has 15 residues. Germline values: CDR1 SNHLY, CDR2 FYNNEI. Trimming removed 2 bases at V and 0 bases at J, with 10 bases between. An oligonucleotide containing a UMI was ligated to the 3' end of TCR cDNA. Four PCR rounds used nested alpha and beta constant region primers plus the SP2 primer. Via MiXCR, TCRdb re-called the 5' RACE reads, giving one row per CDR3 protein. The data contain about 62,000 distinct CDR3 sequences, under 10% of them singletons. This sequence originates from a female donor in good health. The chain uses TRBV2 and TRBJ2-5; D may correspond to TRBD1 or TRBD2 (5 bases each). The CDR3: CASSERGTYQETQYF. The DNA for the CDR3 is TGTGCCAGCAGTGAAAGAGGGACGTACCAAGAGACCCAGTACTTC.